One sample yielded the 31 T cell receptor beta chains listed below, sequenced in a study of T cells in Graves' hyperthyroidism and ophthalmopathy. The TCR beta CDR3 regions underwent amplification using RNA transcripts as the source. The HTBI primer set was used in a first-round RT-PCR of the TCR CDR3. MiXCR, run by TCRdb on the multiplex PCR reads, gives a single entry per CDR3 protein. This table has about 530,000 distinct CDR3 sequences, roughly 17% appearing once. The specimen sequenced was blood. These receptors were taken from a woman aged 18-29 years with Graves' ophthalmopathy.

Ten or more counts support this clonotype. This chain connects TRBV27 to TRBJ1-6; D gene unclear. The CDR3 consists of 14 residues. V dropped 3 bases and J dropped 8 bases, with 11 bases sitting between them. The germline gives CDR1 MNHEY, CDR2 SMNVEV (reference sequence). This CDR3 is CASSFMSGDSPLHF. The CDR3 bases are TGTGCCAGCAGTTTCATGAGTGGGGATTCACCCCTCCACTTT.

This clonotype was found a few times. The J gene is TRBJ1-2, the V gene TRBV27, with 12 bases matching TRBD1. The CDR3 consists of 15 residues. Germline V gene lookup returns CDR1 MNHEY and CDR2 SMNVEV (reference sequence). V lost 5 bases, J lost 7 bases, and 8 bases stayed unmatched. The CDR3 coding sequence is TGTGCCAGCAGTATCGGGACAGGGGGCCGGACTGGCTACACCTTC. Translating gives CASSIGTGGRTGYTF.

This clonotype showed up many times. The CDR3 region is CSARRFKGAGSITDTQYF. As DNA, the CDR3 is TGCAGTGCTAGAAGGTTTAAGGGGGCGGGGTCGATCACAGATACGCAGTATTTT. The chain carries TRBV20-1 and TRBJ2-3; possible D gene TRBD1, 7 bases. Germline loops: CDR1 DFQATT, CDR2 SNEGSKA (reference sequence). The CDR3 length is 18 residues. The V gene lost 2 bases and the J gene lost 2 bases, with 23 bases spanning the gap.

This clonotype turned up a few times. The CDR3 sequence: CASSQSTEDVYEQYF. For the CDR3, the DNA is TGTGCCAGCAGCCAATCGACCGAGGACGTCTACGAGCAGTACTTC. The genes are TRBV16 and TRBJ2-7; D gene ambiguous. There are 15 residues in the CDR3. Germline loops: CDR1 KGHSY, CDR2 FQNENV. Deletions cut 0 bases from V and 3 bases from J, with 12 bases between.

The chain is built from TRBV9 and TRBJ2-1; 7 bases are shared with TRBD2. The J segment lost 5 bases and the V segment lost 0 bases, leaving 5 bases of the junction unmatched. The CDR3 is 15 residues long. CDR1 and CDR2 from the germline V gene are SGDLS and YYNGEE. The CDR3 protein is CASSVGGGEDNEQFF. For the CDR3, the DNA is TGTGCCAGCAGCGTAGGGGGGGGAGAGGACAATGAGCAGTTCTTC. Together with reference TRBV9 and TRBJ2-1, the CDR3 gives the full variable domain: DSGVTQTPKHLITATGQRVTLRCSPRSGDLSVYWYQQSLDQGLQFLIQYYNGEERAKGNILERFSAQQFPDLHSELNLSSLELGDSALYFCASSVGGGEDNEQFFGPGTRLTVL.

In this sample, this clonotype turned up many times. J is TRBJ2-7 and V is TRBV20-1, with 11 bases identical to TRBD1. This CDR3 is built from 17 residues. The junction had 9 bases not matched to a gene; V was cut back by 0 bases and J by 2 bases. CDR1 is DFQATT, CDR2 SNEGSKA, per germline (reference sequence). CDR3 sequence reads: CSARDTAGQGATYEQYF. CDR3 bases: TGCAGTGCTAGAGACACCGCCGGACAGGGGGCCACCTACGAGCAGTACTTC.

The rearrangement joins TRBV5-1 to TRBJ1-1; tentative D call: TRBD1 (6 bases). CDR3 length equals 13 residues. Trimming took 6 bases from V and 5 from J, leaving 14 bases between them. The germline gives CDR1 SGHRS, CDR2 YFSETQ. CDR3 bases: TGCGCCAGCAAGAACAGGGAATGGACTGAAGCTTTCTTT. This encodes CASKNREWTEAFF.

Details on this clonotype: The junction does not match germline at one end; this may be a read error. This rearrangement joins TRBV29-1 to TRBJ2-1; D gene unclear. Germline V gives CDR1 SQVTM, CDR2 ANQGSEA. This CDR3 region has 11 residues. CDR3: CSIEGNNEQFF. As DNA, the CDR3 is TGCAGCATTGAAGGAAACAATGAGCAGTTCTTC.

This clonotype has a count of ten or more. This chain links TRBV7-2 with TRBJ1-2; 7 bases align to TRBD1. Germline assignment: CDR1 SGHTA and CDR2 FQGNSA. The trim removed 5 bases at V and 7 bases at J, leaving 7 bases unmatched. CDR3 length: 13 amino acids. CDR3 coding DNA: TGTGCCAGCAGCATCGAAGACAGGGTTGGCTACACCTTC. Translation gives CASSIEDRVGYTF.

J is TRBJ1-2 and V is TRBV4-3; D might be TRBD1 (5 bases). Germline V gives CDR1 LGHNA, CDR2 YSLEER. The CDR3 runs 14 residues. V lost 0 bases, J lost 3 bases, and 8 bases lay in between. The CDR3 DNA reads TGCGCCAGCAGCCAAGATGGGGACGACTATGGCTACACCTTC. Its translation is CASSQDGDDYGYTF.

This clonotype came up many times. The chain uses TRBV4-1 and TRBJ2-5; D could derive from TRBD1 or TRBD2 (5 bases each). CDR1 and CDR2 (germline): MGHRA, YSYEKL. V was pared by 0 bases and J by 13 bases, with 12 bases between. This CDR3 is built from 12 residues. CDR3 sequence reads: CASSQEEDIPYF. In DNA form, the CDR3 reads TGCGCCAGCAGCCAAGAGGAGGACATACCGTACTTC.

This clonotype was observed at least ten times. V and J are TRBV2 and TRBJ2-3; 12 nucleotides line up with TRBD2. V shed 11 bases and J 4 bases; nucleotides not matched to a gene: 7. Germline assignment: CDR1 SNHLY and CDR2 FYNNEI. This CDR3 has 14 amino acids. This CDR3 is CAGGTSGFPDTQYF. The CDR3 region has the DNA TGTGCCGGAGGGACTAGCGGGTTCCCAGATACGCAGTATTTT.

This clonotype was seen only a few times. The chain links TRBV6-1 to TRBJ2-6, with D possibly being TRBD1 (6 bases). CDR1 and CDR2 (germline): MNHNS, SASEGT. The germline V and J ends were trimmed by 5 bases and 0 bases, with 11 bases remaining between them. The CDR3 has 16 residues. CDR3 sequence reads: CASSPGTLSGANVLTF. CDR3 nucleotides: TGTGCCAGCAGTCCCGGGACACTCTCTGGGGCCAACGTCCTGACTTTC.

This clonotype was observed at least ten times. This rearrangement joins TRBV6-1 to TRBJ1-1; D possibly corresponds to TRBD1 (6 bases). Per germline, CDR1 MNHNS and CDR2 SASEGT. Trimming took off 10 bases at V and 0 bases at J, with 12 bases between the two ends. The CDR3 covers 13 residues. The CDR3 DNA reads as TGTGCCACCCGGACAGTCTTGAACACTGAAGCTTTCTTT. Its translation: CATRTVLNTEAFF.

This clonotype was observed many times. The rearrangement links TRBV30 to TRBJ2-5; D unresolved. Trimming removed 5 bases from V and 0 bases from J, with 7 bases in between. The CDR3 spans 12 residues. From germline, CDR1 is GTSNPN and CDR2 SVGIG (reference sequence). DNA of the CDR3: TGTGCCTGGGTTCCCCACCAAGAGACCCAGTACTTC. Amino acids: CAWVPHQETQYF. The whole variable domain, remainder taken from reference TRBV30 and TRBJ2-5, is SQTIHQWPATLVQPVGSPLSLECTVEGTSNPNLYWYRQAAGRGLQLLFYSVGIGQISSEVPQNLSASRPQDRQFILSSKKLLLSDSGFYLCAWVPHQETQYFGPGTRLLVL.

This clonotype was recorded a few times. The chain links TRBV11-2 to TRBJ2-1; 7 positions agree with TRBD2. The CDR3 has 18 residues. Per germline, CDR1 SGHAT and CDR2 FQNNGV. Trimming cost V 5 bases and J 6 bases; bases outside gene matches: 19. CDR3 coding DNA: TGTGCCAGCAGCAACGGACGGGTTAGCGGGTCTCGAGTCAATGAGCAGTTCTTC. Protein sequence: CASSNGRVSGSRVNEQFF.

This clonotype was seen many times. The V and J genes are TRBV11-3 and TRBJ1-1, with D possibly being TRBD1 (5 bases). The CDR3 length is 16 residues. CDR1 and CDR2 (germline): SGHNT, YENEEA. Trimming stripped 5 bases from V and 4 bases from J, with 20 bases between. The CDR3 DNA reads as TGTGCCAGCAGCCGTGGGAGTCAGGGCGCGAGCACTGAAGCTTTCTTT. Amino acid sequence: CASSRGSQGASTEAFF.

This clonotype was seen repeatedly, ten times or more. The chain recombines TRBV11-2 with TRBJ2-7; 7 bases fit TRBD1. Germline V gene lookup returns CDR1 SGHAT and CDR2 FQNNGV. The CDR3 contains 15 residues. The junction had 13 bases not matched to a gene; V was cut back by 5 bases and J by 6 bases. This CDR3 reads CASSNQGTATSEQYF. In DNA form, the CDR3 reads TGTGCCAGCAGCAACCAAGGGACAGCGACCTCCGAGCAGTACTTC. Full variable domain (outside the CDR3, taken from reference TRBV11-2 and TRBJ2-7): EAGVAQSPRYKIIEKRQSVAFWCNPISGHATLYWYQQILGQGPKLLIQFQNNGVVDDSQLPKDRFSAERLKGVDSTLKIQPAKLEDSAVYLCASSNQGTATSEQYFGPGTRLTVT.

This clonotype has just one count. This chain connects TRBV29-1 to TRBJ1-1; 11 bases map to TRBD1. This CDR3 has 13 residues. V was pared by 5 bases and J by 4 bases, with 3 bases of the junction left unmatched. Germline assignment: CDR1 SQVTM and CDR2 ANQGSEA. CDR3: CSVKDRGPTEAFF. The CDR3 nucleotides are TGCAGCGTTAAGGACAGGGGGCCCACTGAAGCTTTCTTT. Variable domain in full (rest from reference TRBV29-1 and TRBJ1-1): SAVISQKPSRDICQRGTSLTIQCQVDSQVTMMFWYRQQPGQSLTLIATANQGSEATYESGFVIDKFPISRPNLTFSTLTVSNMSPEDSSIYLCSVKDRGPTEAFFGQGTRLTVV.

This clonotype was detected ten times or more. V is TRBV12-3 or TRBV12-4 and J is TRBJ2-1, with D tentatively TRBD2 (6 bases). The V end was cut by 3 bases, the J end by 0 bases, with 15 bases between. The CDR3 covers 17 residues. This CDR3 is CASSFLSSTSSYNEQFF. For the CDR3, the DNA is TGTGCCAGCAGTTTTTTATCGTCGACTAGCTCCTACAATGAGCAGTTCTTC.

This clonotype was picked up a small number of times. The chain couples TRBV20-1 to TRBJ2-1; 12 bases align to TRBD2. The V segment lost 4 bases and the J segment 7 bases; nucleotides outside the gene matches: 14. The CDR3 extends over 17 amino acids. Germline values: CDR1 DFQATT, CDR2 SNEGSKA (reference sequence). For the CDR3, the DNA is TGCAGTGCTAAAGACCACCTAGCGGGGGGGCCCCAGAATGAGCAGTTCTTC. It translates to CSAKDHLAGGPQNEQFF.

J is TRBJ2-5 and V is TRBV29-1; TRBD1 matches at 11 bases. Germline V lookup: CDR1 SQVTM, CDR2 ANQGSEA. There are 15 residues in the CDR3. The J segment lost 5 bases and the V segment lost 0 bases, leaving 5 bases of the junction unmatched. CDR3 DNA sequence: TGCAGCGTTGAAGACGGGACAGGGGGTCGGGAGACCCAGTACTTC. It specifies CSVEDGTGGRETQYF.

This clonotype occurred many times. This chain joins TRBV2 and TRBJ2-1; 14 bases are a match to TRBD2. V was clipped by 3 bases and J by 8 bases; unmatched bases: 3. The CDR3 runs 15 residues. Germline V gene sequence: CDR1 SNHLY, CDR2 FYNNEI. CDR3 region: CASSDGLAGGDEQFF. The CDR3 DNA is TGTGCCAGCAGTGATGGACTAGCGGGGGGAGATGAGCAGTTCTTC. The variable domain in full, completed from reference TRBV2 and TRBJ2-1, reads EPEVTQTPSHQVTQMGQEVILRCVPISNHLYFYWYRQILGQKVEFLVSFYNNEISEKSEIFDDQFSVERPDGSNFTLKIRSTKLEDSAMYFCASSDGLAGGDEQFFGPGTRLTVL.

This clonotype was observed a few times. CDR3 residues: CASKSGSNTEAFF. CDR3 DNA: TGTGCCAGCAAGTCCGGGAGCAACACTGAAGCTTTCTTT. V gene TRBV7-2 combines with J gene TRBJ1-1, with D unclear. The CDR3 is 13 amino acids. Between the trimmed V and J ends, which lost 7 bases and 2 bases, there was a span of 11 bases. The germline V gene has CDR1 SGHTA and CDR2 FQGNSA.

There are many counts of this clonotype. The J gene is TRBJ1-5, the V gene TRBV10-3; no clear D gene. This CDR3 has 14 amino acids. Germline CDR1 and CDR2: ENHRY and SYGVKD. V shed 10 bases and J shed 1 base, with 14 bases lying between them. For the CDR3, the DNA is TGTGCCACCTCTCCGACGGAAAGCAATCAGCCCCAGCATTTT. Translating gives CATSPTESNQPQHF.

This clonotype was detected a few times. V usage is TRBV10-3 and J usage is TRBJ1-1, with D perhaps TRBD1 (6 bases). The length of the CDR3 is 13 residues. Trimming took off 6 bases at V and 1 base at J, with 9 bases between the two ends. Germline V gives CDR1 ENHRY, CDR2 SYGVKD. The CDR3 here is CAISKTGNTEAFF. The CDR3 bases are TGTGCCATCAGCAAGACAGGGAACACTGAAGCTTTCTTT.

This clonotype appeared many times. The V call is TRBV6-1, the J call TRBJ2-5; D gene uncertain. The CDR3 covers 13 residues. V was trimmed by 2 bases and J by 1 base, leaving 5 bases between them. Germline values: CDR1 MNHNS, CDR2 SASEGT. CDR3 nucleotide sequence: TGTGCCAGCAGTGAATATGTCCAAGAGACCCAGTACTTC. This translates into CASSEYVQETQYF.

This clonotype came up many times. V is TRBV9 and J is TRBJ1-2; no definite D call. V was trimmed by 4 bases and J by 2 bases, leaving 9 bases between them. Germline loops: CDR1 SGDLS, CDR2 YYNGEE. The CDR3 totals 13 residues. As DNA, the CDR3 is TGTGCCAGCAGCACCCTTCCGAACTATGGCTACACCTTC. Translated, it gives CASSTLPNYGYTF.

The chain employs TRBV20-1 and TRBJ2-2; D is perhaps TRBD1 or TRBD2 (5 bases each). Germline V gives CDR1 DFQATT, CDR2 SNEGSKA (reference sequence). This CDR3 has 16 residues. V dropped 1 base and J dropped 3 bases, with 15 bases sitting between them. CDR3 sequence (DNA): TGCAGTGCTAGAGGGTTAGGGGACGTTGACACCGGGGAGCTGTTTTTT. This encodes CSARGLGDVDTGELFF.

This clonotype was seen at least ten times. The CDR3 DNA follows: TGTGCCACCGAGCTATTGGCGGGTAGCACAGATACGCAGTATTTT. This encodes CATELLAGSTDTQYF. The V and J genes are TRBV12-3 or TRBV12-4 and TRBJ2-3, with a tentative D call TRBD2 (5 bases). Trimming took 10 bases from V and 0 from J, leaving 17 bases between them. The CDR3 is 15 residues long.

A few counts support this clonotype. The chain has TRBV4-1 and TRBJ1-5, with D hard to call. This CDR3 is 17 amino acids long. In germline, CDR1 is MGHRA, CDR2 YSYEKL. V lost 1 base to trimming and J lost 1 base, with 14 bases between them. The CDR3 sequence is CASSQVSGRGSNQPQHF. The CDR3 DNA follows: TGCGCCAGCAGCCAAGTCTCAGGACGGGGAAGCAATCAGCCCCAGCATTTT.